This T cell receptor beta chain was identified during a study of blood T cell repertoires in COVID-19. Study-wide background: Sites across the United States, Italy and Spain contributed samples from acute and convalescent COVID-19. From T cells, B-cell-depleted T cells, or PBMCs came the material, which was cDNA or gDNA.

In the authors' workflow: Amplification of reference gene primers was used by the study to estimate nucleated cell counts. Using immunoSEQ multiplex PCR, the repertoire was profiled, and TCRdb retains in-frame clones only, with some absent. V and J calls and clone size are copied from that table; D and trimming were computed from the DNA. The sample includes around 100,000 clones, around 90% of them seen just once. Looked up from germline, CDR1 is MGHRA and CDR2 is YSYEKL. This CDR3 region has 16 residues. V was trimmed by 0 bases and J by 5 bases, leaving 14 bases between them. This clonotype originated in a woman older than 75 in a cohort sampled during active COVID-19. Sequencing used peripheral blood. The chain combines TRBV4-1 with TRBJ1-5; possible D gene TRBD1, 5 bases. The chain's CDR3 is CASSQDGYPRDQPQHF. In DNA, the CDR3 is TGCGCCAGCAGCCAAGATGGTTATCCCAGGGATCAGCCCCAGCATTTT.